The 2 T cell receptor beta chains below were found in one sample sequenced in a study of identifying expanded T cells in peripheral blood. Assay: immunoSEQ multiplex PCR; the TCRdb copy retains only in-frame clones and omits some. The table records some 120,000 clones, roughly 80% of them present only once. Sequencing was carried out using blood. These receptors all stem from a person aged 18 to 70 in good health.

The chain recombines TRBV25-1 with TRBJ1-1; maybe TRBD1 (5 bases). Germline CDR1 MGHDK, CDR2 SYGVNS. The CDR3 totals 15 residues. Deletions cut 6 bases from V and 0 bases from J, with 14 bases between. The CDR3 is CASSRAWGMNTEAFF. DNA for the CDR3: TGTGCCAGCAGCCGTGCGTGGGGGATGAACACTGAAGCTTTCTTT.

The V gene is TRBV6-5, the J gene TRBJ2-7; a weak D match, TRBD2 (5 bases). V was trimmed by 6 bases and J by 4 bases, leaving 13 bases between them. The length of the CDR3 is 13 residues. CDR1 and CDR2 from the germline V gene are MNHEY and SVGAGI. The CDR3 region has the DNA TGTGCCAGCAGCCCTACCCGGGGTTACGAGCAGTACTTC. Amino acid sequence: CASSPTRGYEQYF.